The clone carrying this T cell receptor beta chain was counted many times. Its antigen is unidentified. CDR3 size: 15 residues. From germline, CDR1 is DFQATT and CDR2 SNEGSKA (reference sequence). The trim removed 0 bases at V and 1 base at J, leaving 5 bases unmatched. Total RNA was extracted at no less than 6 micrograms per sample. The data are from a study of blood T cells in healthy people across ages. Study observations and caveats: Strongly correlated with naive T cell percentage was TCR beta diversity. Leaving the PBMCs unsorted stopped any conclusive comparison of naive versus antigen-experienced cells.

Using a J-beta primer mix together with a sample-barcoded 5' primer, a second PCR was run for about 7 to 12 cycles. Each of the cDNA molecules was tagged by a template-switch adaptor with 12 random nucleotides. TCRdb ran MiXCR on the 5' RACE reads and lists one entry per CDR3 protein. The sample has around 800,000 distinct CDR3 sequences; approximately 48% are singletons. The receptor was derived from a man between 60 and 70 years old in good health. Sequencing used blood. The rearrangement uses TRBV20-1 and TRBJ1-2; TRBD1 matches 7 bases. CDR3 protein: CSARDIQGINYGYTF. CDR3 DNA: TGCAGTGCTAGAGATATACAGGGGATTAACTATGGCTACACCTTC.